This T cell receptor beta chain originates from a study of early T cells in non-severe SARS-CoV-2 infection. CDR1 is SQVTM and CDR2 is ANQGSEA in the germline V gene. The V end lost 6 bases, the J end lost 4 bases, and 14 bases lay between the germline ends. CDR3 length equals 13 residues. TCRdb analysed the 5' RACE reads with MiXCR anew, one entry per CDR3 protein. Of some 62,000 distinct CDR3 sequences in the sample, roughly a tenth were seen once. This clonotype showed up just a few times. Specimen: whole blood. The genes are TRBV29-1 and TRBJ2-3; D is perhaps TRBD1 (6 bases). The clonotype originates from an adult who was a healthcare worker with PCR-confirmed SARS-CoV-2 infection or an uninfected control (not recorded which). This CDR3 is CSVQTGPADTQYF. In nucleotides, the CDR3 is TGCAGCGTCCAGACAGGCCCTGCAGATACGCAGTATTTT.